This entry features one TCR beta chain sequence. Its antigen is not identified. This sample is drawn from a study of T cells after yellow fever vaccination. Study results and caveats: Some clonotypes were seen in both the CD4 and the CD8 compartments. These made up a small share and likely arose from convergent recombination.

The authors made TCR cDNA by 5'RACE template switching, adding a universal primer site and UMIs. TCRdb reprocessed the 5' RACE reads via MiXCR and lists one record per CDR3 protein. This table holds 350,000 to 450,000 distinct CDR3 sequences, approximately 6% found once. V was pared by 4 bases and J by 0 bases, with 11 bases between. Germline lookup yields CDR1 MNHEY and CDR2 SVGAGI. The CDR3 runs 15 residues. The clonotype was recovered from a man aged 25 to 40 who received the YFV17D yellow fever vaccine. Source: PBMCs, taken 5 days after the yellow fever booster vaccination. The chain employs TRBV6-5 and TRBJ2-3, with D perhaps matching TRBD2 (6 bases). CDR3 amino acids: CASSSRDFSTDTQYF. The CDR3 DNA is TGTGCCAGCAGTTCCCGGGACTTTAGCACAGATACGCAGTATTTT.